This T cell receptor beta chain is drawn from a study of shared clonotypes between healthy human individuals. Comments on this clone: Its target is not known.

Study observations and caveats: The rarefaction results pointed to incomplete sorted-subset sequencing despite large depth. Non-shared clonotypes had lower generation probabilities than clonotypes shared by all four sorted-subset donors.

In the sorted-subset replicate PCRs, 150 to 250 ng DNA, 25,000 to 30,000 T cell genomes, was used. Sequencing used immunoSEQ multiplex PCR; TCRdb keeps in-frame clones, though not all of them. Among over a million clones, approximately 98% were seen once, and the ten largest hold 0.4% to 0.55%. The CDR3 consists of 14 residues. Germline loops: CDR1 SGHVS, CDR2 FQNEAQ. The V and J ends lost 5 bases and 7 bases, in that order; junction bases with no gene match: 8. The rearrangement joins TRBV7-8 to TRBJ1-5, with 7 nucleotides matching TRBD1. The material sequenced was naive CD4+ T cells sorted from blood. Noted subset: CD45RA+ positively selected. The origin of this receptor is a man aged 25-45 years in good health. CDR3: CASSPREGAQPQHF. In nucleotides, the CDR3 is TGTGCCAGCAGCCCAAGGGAGGGGGCGCAGCCCCAGCATTTT. Complete variable domain (other parts from reference TRBV7-8 and TRBJ1-5): GAGVSQSPRYKVAKRGQDVALRCDPISGHVSLFWYQQALGQGPEFLTYFQNEAQLDKSGLPSDRFFAERPEGSVSTLKIQRTQQEDSAVYLCASSPREGAQPQHFGDGTRLSIL.